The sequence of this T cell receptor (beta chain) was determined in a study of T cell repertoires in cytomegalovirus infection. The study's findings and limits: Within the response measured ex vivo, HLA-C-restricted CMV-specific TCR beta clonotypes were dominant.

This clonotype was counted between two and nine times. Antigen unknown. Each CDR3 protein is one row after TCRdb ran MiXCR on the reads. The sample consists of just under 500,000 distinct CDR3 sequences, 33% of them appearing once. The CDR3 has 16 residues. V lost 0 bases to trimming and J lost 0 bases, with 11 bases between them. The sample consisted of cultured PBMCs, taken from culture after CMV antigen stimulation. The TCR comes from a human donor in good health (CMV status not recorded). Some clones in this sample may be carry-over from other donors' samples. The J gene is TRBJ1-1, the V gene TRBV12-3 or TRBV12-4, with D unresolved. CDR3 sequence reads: CASSLADWVMNTEAFF. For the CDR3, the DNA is TGTGCCAGCAGTTTAGCTGACTGGGTCATGAACACTGAAGCTTTCTTT.